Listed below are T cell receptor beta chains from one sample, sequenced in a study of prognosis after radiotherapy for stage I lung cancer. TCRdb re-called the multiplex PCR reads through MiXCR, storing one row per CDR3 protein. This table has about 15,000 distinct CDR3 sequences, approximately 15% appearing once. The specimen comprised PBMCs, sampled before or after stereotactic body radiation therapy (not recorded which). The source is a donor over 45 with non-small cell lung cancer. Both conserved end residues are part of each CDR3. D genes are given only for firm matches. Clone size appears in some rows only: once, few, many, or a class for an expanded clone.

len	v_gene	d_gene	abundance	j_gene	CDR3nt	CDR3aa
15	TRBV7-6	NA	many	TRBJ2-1	TGTGCCAGCAGCCACCGGGGTTCGGAAAGAAATGAGCAGTTCTTC	CASSHRGSERNEQFF
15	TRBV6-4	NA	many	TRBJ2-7	TGTGCCAGCAGTTACCGGCTACATGATCCCTACGAGCAGTACTTC	CASSYRLHDPYEQYF
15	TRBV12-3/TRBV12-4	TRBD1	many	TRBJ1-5	TGTGCCAGCAGTCCACAGGGGAGTCCCAATCAGCCCCAGCATTTT	CASSPQGSPNQPQHF
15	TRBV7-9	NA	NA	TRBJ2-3	TGTGCCAGCAGCTTAGGCGGACGTGGCACAAATACACAATATTTT	CASSLGGRGTNTQYF
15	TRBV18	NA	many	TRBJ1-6	TGTGCCAGCTCACCGGCCGGGGCCGGGAATTCACCCCTCCACTTT	CASSPAGAGNSPLHF
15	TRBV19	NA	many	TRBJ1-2	TGTGCCAGTAGTATAGGATGGCGAGCTAACTATGGCTACACCTTC	CASSIGWRANYGYTF
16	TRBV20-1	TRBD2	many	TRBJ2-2	TGCAGTGCTAGAGATGGAGCGGGGGCGAACACCGGGGAGCTGTTTTTT	CSARDGAGANTGELFF
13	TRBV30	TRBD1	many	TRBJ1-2	TGTGCCTGGACCGGGACAGAGAACTATGGCTACACCTTC	CAWTGTENYGYTF
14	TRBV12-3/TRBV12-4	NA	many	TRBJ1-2	TGTGCCAGCAGTTTATCACCCCGGTTGGGTGGCTACACCTTC	CASSLSPRLGGYTF
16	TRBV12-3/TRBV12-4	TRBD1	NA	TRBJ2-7	TGTGCCATTAACTACCCGACCGGGACAGTATCCTACGAGCAGTACTTC	CAINYPTGTVSYEQYF
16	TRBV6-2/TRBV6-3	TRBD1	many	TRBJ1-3	TGTGCCAGCAGTTACAAGGGACAGGGAGGGAGAAACACCATATATTTT	CASSYKGQGGRNTIYF
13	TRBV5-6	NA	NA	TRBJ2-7	TGTGCCAGCAGCATAGGGACTTACTCTGAGCAGTACTTC	CASSIGTYSEQYF
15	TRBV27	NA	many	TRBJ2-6	TGTGCCAGCAGAGACACGAGCTCTGGGGCCAACGTCCTGACTTTC	CASRDTSSGANVLTF
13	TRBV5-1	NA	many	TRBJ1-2	TGCGCCAGCAGCAAAGAGGGTCTCGATGGCTACACCTTC	CASSKEGLDGYTF
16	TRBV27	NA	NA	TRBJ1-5	TGTGCCAGCAAGAAAATCGACGGGGGTTGGGGTCAGCCCCAGCATTTT	CASKKIDGGWGQPQHF
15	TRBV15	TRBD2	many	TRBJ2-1	TGTGCCACCAGCAGAGGAGCGGGAGTGGGAAATGAGCAGTTCTTC	CATSRGAGVGNEQFF
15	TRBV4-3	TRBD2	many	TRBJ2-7	TGCGCCAGCAGCCAAGAACTAGCGGGAGTGAAGAGGCAGTACTTC	CASSQELAGVKRQYF
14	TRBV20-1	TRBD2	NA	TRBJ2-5	TGCAGTGCCAAGACTAGCGGGGGGTGGGAGACCCAGTACTTC	CSAKTSGGWETQYF
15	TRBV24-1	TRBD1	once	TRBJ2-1	TGTGCCACCAGTGATGACAGGGGTTCCTACAATGAGCAGTTCTTC	CATSDDRGSYNEQFF
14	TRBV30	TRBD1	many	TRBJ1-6	TGTGCCTGCCGACAGGGGTCCTATAATTCACCCCTCCACTTT	CACRQGSYNSPLHF
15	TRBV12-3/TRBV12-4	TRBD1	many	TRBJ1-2	TGTGCCAGCAGGGGGACAGGGGAAGCTAACTATGGCTACACCTTC	CASRGTGEANYGYTF
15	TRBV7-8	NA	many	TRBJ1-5	TGTGCCAGCAGCCTATACGCGGACGGTGATCAGCCCCAGCATTTT	CASSLYADGDQPQHF
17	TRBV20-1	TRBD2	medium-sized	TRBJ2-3	TGCAGTGCACTGGGGACTAGCGGGCGGAGACTCACAGATACGCAGTATTTT	CSALGTSGRRLTDTQYF
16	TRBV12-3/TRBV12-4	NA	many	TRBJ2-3	TGTGCCAGCACTCCGAAGGGGGAATGGGCCGGGAATACGCAGTATTTT	CASTPKGEWAGNTQYF
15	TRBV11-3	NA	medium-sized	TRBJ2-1	TGTGCCAGCAGCTCCCCAGCGGGCGCCGACCATGAGCAGTTCTTC	CASSSPAGADHEQFF
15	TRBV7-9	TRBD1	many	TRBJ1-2	TGTGCCAGCAGCCTAGCCCAGACAGGGACCTATGGCTACACCTTC	CASSLAQTGTYGYTF
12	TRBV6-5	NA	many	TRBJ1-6	TGTGCCAGCACAGCTTATAATTCACCCCTCCACTTT	CASTAYNSPLHF
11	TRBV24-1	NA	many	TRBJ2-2	TGTGCCACCAATTACGCGGGGGAGCTGTTTTTT	CATNYAGELFF
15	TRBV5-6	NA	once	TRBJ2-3	TGTGCCAGCAGCACTTTTACCAATAGCACAGATACGCAGTATTTT	CASSTFTNSTDTQYF
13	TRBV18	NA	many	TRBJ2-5	TGTGCCAGCTCACCGGGCCTGAGGGAGACCCAGTACTTC	CASSPGLRETQYF
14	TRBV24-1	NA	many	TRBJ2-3	TGTGCCACCAGTGATTCAACACGGGGAGATACGCAGTATTTT	CATSDSTRGDTQYF
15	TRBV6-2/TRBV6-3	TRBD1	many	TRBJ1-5	TGTGCCAGCAGTTACACCGGGACAGGGACTCAGCCCCAGCATTTT	CASSYTGTGTQPQHF
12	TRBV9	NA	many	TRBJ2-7	TGTGCCAGCAGCGGACTTCCCTACGAGCAGTACTTC	CASSGLPYEQYF
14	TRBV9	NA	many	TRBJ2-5	TGTGCCAGCAGCGGGAGGGGGCGCTGGGAGGCCCAGTACTTC	CASSGRGRWEAQYF
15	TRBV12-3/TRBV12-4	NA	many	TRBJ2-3	TGTGCCAGCAGTTCGCTACTAGGGACCACAGATACGCAGTATTTT	CASSSLLGTTDTQYF
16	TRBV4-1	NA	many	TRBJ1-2	TGCGCCAGCAGCCAAGATCGGGGGAAGGGAAAGTATGGCTACACCTTC	CASSQDRGKGKYGYTF